Listed below are T cell receptor beta chains from one sample, sequenced in a study of PD-L1 blockade in urothelial cancer. Some clones are missing from TCRdb's copy, which holds only in-frame ones; the method was immunoSEQ multiplex PCR. The sample shows fewer than 95,000 clones, over 80% of them seen only once. Sample: PBMCs, taken around atezolizumab (anti-PD-L1) treatment. The receptors come from a man between 60 and 75 years old with urothelial cancer. CDR3s include the opening cysteine and the closing phenylalanine or tryptophan. D genes are given only for firm matches. Not every row has a clone size; where given, it reads once, few, many or a size class.

>once|-|TRBJ1-3|TRBV5-6
CASSKRATPGNTIYF
TGTGCCAGCAGCAAACGAGCTACTCCTGGAAACACCATATATTTT
>-|-|TRBJ2-7|TRBV4-3
CASSQDFSLGGYSYEQYF
TGCGCCAGCAGCCAAGACTTCTCCCTGGGCGGGTACTCCTACGAGCAGTACTTC
>-|TRBD1|TRBJ1-1|TRBV15
CATSRDLIQGGGAFF
TGTGCCACCAGCAGGGACCTAATACAGGGGGGGGGAGCTTTCTTT
>-|TRBD2|TRBJ2-7|TRBV28
CASTPGGASYEQYF
TGTGCCAGCACCCCGGGGGGGGCCTCCTACGAGCAGTACTTC
>-|-|TRBJ2-3|TRBV2
CASSERSVPSTDTQYF
TGTGCCAGCAGTGAAAGGAGCGTCCCTAGCACAGATACGCAGTATTTT
>-|TRBD1|TRBJ2-5|TRBV5-8
CASSKKWGTGYRETQYF
TGTGCCAGCAGCAAAAAGTGGGGGACAGGGTATAGGGAGACCCAGTACTTC
>-|-|TRBJ2-7|TRBV6-5
CASSYGRTGTYEQYF
TGTGCCAGCAGTTACGGGAGGACAGGCACCTACGAGCAGTACTTC
>-|-|TRBJ2-7|TRBV29-1
CSVVARYEQYF
TGCAGCGTTGTAGCTCGATACGAGCAGTACTTC
>-|TRBD1|TRBJ2-2|TRBV15
CATSKDRATGELFF
TGTGCCACCAGCAAGGACAGGGCTACCGGGGAGCTGTTTTTT
>-|TRBD1|TRBJ1-2|TRBV13
CASSFGGTAYGYTF
TGTGCCAGCAGCTTTGGAGGGACAGCGTATGGCTACACCTTC
>-|TRBD2|TRBJ2-3|TRBV29-1
CSVLRLAGGVDTQYF
TGCAGCGTTCTAAGACTAGCGGGGGGGGTAGATACGCAGTATTTT
>-|-|TRBJ1-1|TRBV28
CASREVNTEAFF
TGTGCCAGCAGAGAGGTCAACACTGAAGCTTTCTTT
>-|TRBD1|TRBJ2-3|TRBV15
CATSRDRGLADTQYF
TGTGCCACCAGCAGGGACAGGGGGCTCGCAGATACGCAGTATTTT
>-|TRBD1|TRBJ2-7|TRBV28
CASSRNFNRGMNEQYF
TGTGCCAGCAGCCGTAATTTTAACAGGGGGATGAACGAGCAGTACTTC
>-|-|TRBJ1-4|TRBV29-1
CSVEAGGPFNEKLFF
TGCAGCGTTGAAGCTGGGGGCCCCTTTAATGAAAAACTGTTTTTT
>few|-|TRBJ2-2|TRBV25-1
CASRPQQNTGELFF
TGTGCCAGCAGACCACAGCAGAACACCGGGGAGCTGTTTTTT
>-|TRBD1|TRBJ2-5|TRBV28
CASSPYRGRETQYF
TGTGCCAGCAGTCCATACAGGGGGCGTGAGACCCAGTACTTC
>-|-|TRBJ1-1|TRBV4-3
CASSRRAGENTEAFF
TGCGCCAGCAGCCGACGGGCAGGGGAAAACACTGAAGCTTTCTTT
>-|-|TRBJ2-7|TRBV27
CASSLPGKGAVEQYF
TGTGCCAGCAGTTTACCCGGGAAGGGAGCAGTCGAGCAGTACTTC
>-|TRBD1|TRBJ1-2|TRBV5-4
CASSLVFEDRVGDYGYTF
TGTGCCAGCAGCTTGGTTTTCGAGGACAGGGTAGGGGACTATGGCTACACCTTC
>-|TRBD1|TRBJ1-1|TRBV6-6
CASSYTGGFDEAFF
TGTGCCAGCAGTTACACAGGGGGCTTTGATGAAGCTTTCTTT
>-|-|TRBJ2-5|TRBV28
CASRPLDSPGETQYF
TGTGCCAGCAGACCGCTTGACAGCCCGGGAGAGACCCAGTACTTC
>-|-|TRBJ1-5|TRBV19
CASSIGGLGNQPQHF
TGTGCCAGTAGTATAGGAGGGCTTGGCAATCAGCCCCAGCATTTT
>-|-|TRBJ1-2|TRBV4-3
CASSQEPLRHYGYTF
TGCGCCAGCAGCCAAGAGCCCCTGAGGCACTATGGCTACACCTTC
>once|TRBD2|TRBJ2-7|TRBV6-6
CASSYEAGGREQYF
TGTGCCAGCAGTTACGAAGCGGGGGGGCGGGAGCAGTACTTC
>-|TRBD2|TRBJ2-5|TRBV6-1
CASSPTTSAGTQYF
TGTGCCAGCAGTCCCACGACTAGCGCAGGGACCCAGTACTTC
>-|-|TRBJ1-5|TRBV19
CASSITTGQTNQPQHF
TGTGCCAGTAGTATAACCACGGGACAAACCAATCAGCCCCAGCATTTT
>-|TRBD1|TRBJ2-5|TRBV11-3
CASSQTGTAQETQYF
TGTGCCAGCAGCCAAACCGGGACAGCCCAAGAGACCCAGTACTTC
>-|-|TRBJ1-1|TRBV9
CASSVVQGNTEAFF
TGTGCCAGCAGCGTAGTACAGGGGAACACTGAAGCTTTCTTT
>once|TRBD1|TRBJ1-5|TRBV27
CASSSGTGEQPQHF
TGTGCCAGCAGTTCCGGGACAGGGGAACAGCCCCAGCATTTT
>-|-|TRBJ2-4|TRBV28
CASRNRAENIQYF
TGTGCCAGCAGGAACAGGGCAGAAAACATTCAGTACTTC
>-|TRBD1|TRBJ2-1|TRBV10-3
CAIRDRVNEQFF
TGTGCCATCCGGGACAGGGTTAATGAGCAGTTCTTC
>-|TRBD1|TRBJ1-5|TRBV18
CASSRRDRGIGQPQHF
TGTGCCAGCTCACGCCGGGACAGGGGCATCGGTCAGCCCCAGCATTTT
>-|-|TRBJ2-7|TRBV6-4
CASSVPPTGREQYF
TGTGCCAGCAGTGTCCCCCCGACAGGCCGCGAGCAGTACTTC
>-|TRBD2|TRBJ2-7|TRBV10-3
CAISESKAGLAGGTSSYEQYF
TGTGCCATCAGTGAGTCGAAGGCGGGACTAGCGGGAGGTACTAGCTCCTACGAGCAGTACTTC
>-|TRBD2|TRBJ2-7|TRBV27
CASRRTSGYEQYF
TGTGCCAGCAGACGGACTAGCGGGTACGAGCAGTACTTC
>-|TRBD2|TRBJ2-1|TRBV5-4
CASSWETSARYNEQFF
TGTGCCAGCAGCTGGGAAACTAGCGCAAGATACAATGAGCAGTTCTTC
>-|TRBD1|TRBJ2-2|TRBV19
CASSMVGGRLNTGELFF
TGTGCCAGTAGTATGGTAGGGGGCCGACTCAACACCGGGGAGCTGTTTTTT
>few|TRBD1|TRBJ1-2|TRBV5-6
CASRITGDGYGYTF
TGTGCCAGCAGGATTACAGGGGACGGCTATGGCTACACCTTC
>-|TRBD1|TRBJ2-7|TRBV18
CASSRGTDNEQYF
TGTGCCAGCTCACGAGGGACAGATAACGAGCAGTACTTC
>-|TRBD2|TRBJ2-7|TRBV2
CASSEGGLAGSYEQYF
TGTGCCAGCAGTGAAGGGGGACTAGCGGGATCTTACGAGCAGTACTTC
>-|TRBD1|TRBJ2-3|TRBV19
CASSLGQGSTDTQYF
TGTGCCAGTAGTTTAGGACAGGGGAGCACAGATACGCAGTATTTT
>-|-|TRBJ2-3|TRBV7-9
CASSKLARTDTQYF
TGTGCCAGCAGCAAACTGGCTAGGACAGATACGCAGTATTTT
>few|-|TRBJ1-4|TRBV28
CASSKTGTNEKLFF
TGTGCCAGCAGTAAAACAGGAACTAATGAAAAACTGTTTTTT
>-|-|TRBJ1-5|TRBV28
CASTNTGRGNQPQHF
TGTGCCAGCACCAATACGGGTCGGGGCAATCAGCCCCAGCATTTT
>-|TRBD2|TRBJ2-5|TRBV4-1
CASSPIGTSIGTQYF
TGCGCCAGCAGCCCGATTGGGACTAGCATCGGGACCCAGTACTTC
>-|-|TRBJ2-5|TRBV5-1
CASSKTGQETQYF
TGCGCCAGCAGCAAGACAGGTCAAGAGACCCAGTACTTC
>-|-|TRBJ1-4|TRBV6-5
CASTYQANEKLFF
TGTGCCAGCACCTACCAGGCTAATGAAAAACTGTTTTTT
>-|TRBD2|TRBJ2-1|TRBV11-2
CASSLDFGGLAGNEQFF
TGTGCCAGCAGCTTAGATTTCGGGGGGTTAGCGGGCAATGAGCAGTTCTTC
>-|-|TRBJ2-2|TRBV21-1
CASSLLLRGPKLNTGELFF
TGTGCCAGCAGCCTACTCCTGCGGGGTCCCAAATTAAACACCGGGGAGCTGTTTTTT
>-|TRBD1|TRBJ1-2|TRBV18
CASSQSTGGSSYGYTF
TGTGCCAGCTCACAATCAACAGGGGGCTCGAGCTATGGCTACACCTTC
>-|-|TRBJ2-2|TRBV6-1
CASSPNGNPAGELFF
TGTGCCAGCAGTCCTAACGGTAACCCCGCGGGGGAGCTGTTTTTT
>few|TRBD2|TRBJ2-5|TRBV6-1
CASRGGGAGETQYF
TGTGCCAGCAGGGGGGGAGGGGCTGGGGAGACCCAGTACTTC
>-|TRBD2|TRBJ2-7|TRBV5-8
CASRPSGSYEQYF
TGTGCCAGCAGGCCTAGCGGGAGCTACGAGCAGTACTTC